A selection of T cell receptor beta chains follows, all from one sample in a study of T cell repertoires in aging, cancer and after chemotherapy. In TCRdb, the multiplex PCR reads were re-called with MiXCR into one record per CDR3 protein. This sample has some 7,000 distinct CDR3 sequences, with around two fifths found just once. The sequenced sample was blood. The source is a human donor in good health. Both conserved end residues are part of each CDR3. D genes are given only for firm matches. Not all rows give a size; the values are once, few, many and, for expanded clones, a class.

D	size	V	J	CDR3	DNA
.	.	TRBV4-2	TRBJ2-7	CASSQDLQGGATYEQYF	TGCGCCAGCAGCCAAGATTTACAGGGCGGAGCAACTTACGAGCAGTACTTC
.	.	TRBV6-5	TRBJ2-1	CASRGQTIYNEQFF	TGTGCCAGCAGAGGACAGACGATTTACAATGAGCAGTTCTTC
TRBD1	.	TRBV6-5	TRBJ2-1	CASSESTGPWGSYNEQFF	TGTGCCAGCAGTGAATCGACAGGGCCCTGGGGCTCCTACAATGAGCAGTTCTTC
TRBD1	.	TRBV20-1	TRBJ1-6	CSASPTGSGSPLHF	TGCAGTGCTAGCCCGACAGGGTCGGGTTCACCCCTCCACTTT
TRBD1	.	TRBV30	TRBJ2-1	CAWVGLTGQGARTYNEQFF	TGTGCCTGGGTCGGACTAACTGGACAGGGGGCAAGGACCTACAATGAGCAGTTCTTC
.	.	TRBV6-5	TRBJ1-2	CASRGSLEGGYTF	TGTGCCAGCAGAGGGAGCCTGGAGGGAGGCTACACCTTC
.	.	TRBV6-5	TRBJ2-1	CASSYSGYNEQFF	TGTGCCAGCAGTTACTCGGGCTACAATGAGCAGTTCTTC
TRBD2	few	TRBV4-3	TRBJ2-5	CASSQDGREWETQYF	TGCGCCAGCAGCCAAGATGGGAGGGAGTGGGAGACCCAGTACTTC
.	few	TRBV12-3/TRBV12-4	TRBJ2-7	CASSLQVQGNEQYF	TGTGCCAGCAGTTTGCAGGTTCAGGGGAACGAGCAGTACTTC
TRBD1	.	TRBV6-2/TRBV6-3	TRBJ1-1	CASTRSGPGGTEAFF	TGTGCCAGCACTCGTAGTGGGCCAGGGGGCACTGAAGCTTTCTTT
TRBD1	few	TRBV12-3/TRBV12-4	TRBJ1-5	CASRPGQGVNQPQHF	TGTGCCAGCAGACCGGGACAGGGCGTAAACCAGCCCCAGCATTTT
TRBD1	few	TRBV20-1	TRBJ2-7	CSARRQGLPYEQYF	TGCAGTGCCAGACGACAGGGGCTTCCCTACGAGCAGTACTTC
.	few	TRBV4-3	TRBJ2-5	CASSGIYHPSETQYF	TGCGCCAGCAGCGGGATTTACCACCCCTCAGAGACCCAGTACTTC